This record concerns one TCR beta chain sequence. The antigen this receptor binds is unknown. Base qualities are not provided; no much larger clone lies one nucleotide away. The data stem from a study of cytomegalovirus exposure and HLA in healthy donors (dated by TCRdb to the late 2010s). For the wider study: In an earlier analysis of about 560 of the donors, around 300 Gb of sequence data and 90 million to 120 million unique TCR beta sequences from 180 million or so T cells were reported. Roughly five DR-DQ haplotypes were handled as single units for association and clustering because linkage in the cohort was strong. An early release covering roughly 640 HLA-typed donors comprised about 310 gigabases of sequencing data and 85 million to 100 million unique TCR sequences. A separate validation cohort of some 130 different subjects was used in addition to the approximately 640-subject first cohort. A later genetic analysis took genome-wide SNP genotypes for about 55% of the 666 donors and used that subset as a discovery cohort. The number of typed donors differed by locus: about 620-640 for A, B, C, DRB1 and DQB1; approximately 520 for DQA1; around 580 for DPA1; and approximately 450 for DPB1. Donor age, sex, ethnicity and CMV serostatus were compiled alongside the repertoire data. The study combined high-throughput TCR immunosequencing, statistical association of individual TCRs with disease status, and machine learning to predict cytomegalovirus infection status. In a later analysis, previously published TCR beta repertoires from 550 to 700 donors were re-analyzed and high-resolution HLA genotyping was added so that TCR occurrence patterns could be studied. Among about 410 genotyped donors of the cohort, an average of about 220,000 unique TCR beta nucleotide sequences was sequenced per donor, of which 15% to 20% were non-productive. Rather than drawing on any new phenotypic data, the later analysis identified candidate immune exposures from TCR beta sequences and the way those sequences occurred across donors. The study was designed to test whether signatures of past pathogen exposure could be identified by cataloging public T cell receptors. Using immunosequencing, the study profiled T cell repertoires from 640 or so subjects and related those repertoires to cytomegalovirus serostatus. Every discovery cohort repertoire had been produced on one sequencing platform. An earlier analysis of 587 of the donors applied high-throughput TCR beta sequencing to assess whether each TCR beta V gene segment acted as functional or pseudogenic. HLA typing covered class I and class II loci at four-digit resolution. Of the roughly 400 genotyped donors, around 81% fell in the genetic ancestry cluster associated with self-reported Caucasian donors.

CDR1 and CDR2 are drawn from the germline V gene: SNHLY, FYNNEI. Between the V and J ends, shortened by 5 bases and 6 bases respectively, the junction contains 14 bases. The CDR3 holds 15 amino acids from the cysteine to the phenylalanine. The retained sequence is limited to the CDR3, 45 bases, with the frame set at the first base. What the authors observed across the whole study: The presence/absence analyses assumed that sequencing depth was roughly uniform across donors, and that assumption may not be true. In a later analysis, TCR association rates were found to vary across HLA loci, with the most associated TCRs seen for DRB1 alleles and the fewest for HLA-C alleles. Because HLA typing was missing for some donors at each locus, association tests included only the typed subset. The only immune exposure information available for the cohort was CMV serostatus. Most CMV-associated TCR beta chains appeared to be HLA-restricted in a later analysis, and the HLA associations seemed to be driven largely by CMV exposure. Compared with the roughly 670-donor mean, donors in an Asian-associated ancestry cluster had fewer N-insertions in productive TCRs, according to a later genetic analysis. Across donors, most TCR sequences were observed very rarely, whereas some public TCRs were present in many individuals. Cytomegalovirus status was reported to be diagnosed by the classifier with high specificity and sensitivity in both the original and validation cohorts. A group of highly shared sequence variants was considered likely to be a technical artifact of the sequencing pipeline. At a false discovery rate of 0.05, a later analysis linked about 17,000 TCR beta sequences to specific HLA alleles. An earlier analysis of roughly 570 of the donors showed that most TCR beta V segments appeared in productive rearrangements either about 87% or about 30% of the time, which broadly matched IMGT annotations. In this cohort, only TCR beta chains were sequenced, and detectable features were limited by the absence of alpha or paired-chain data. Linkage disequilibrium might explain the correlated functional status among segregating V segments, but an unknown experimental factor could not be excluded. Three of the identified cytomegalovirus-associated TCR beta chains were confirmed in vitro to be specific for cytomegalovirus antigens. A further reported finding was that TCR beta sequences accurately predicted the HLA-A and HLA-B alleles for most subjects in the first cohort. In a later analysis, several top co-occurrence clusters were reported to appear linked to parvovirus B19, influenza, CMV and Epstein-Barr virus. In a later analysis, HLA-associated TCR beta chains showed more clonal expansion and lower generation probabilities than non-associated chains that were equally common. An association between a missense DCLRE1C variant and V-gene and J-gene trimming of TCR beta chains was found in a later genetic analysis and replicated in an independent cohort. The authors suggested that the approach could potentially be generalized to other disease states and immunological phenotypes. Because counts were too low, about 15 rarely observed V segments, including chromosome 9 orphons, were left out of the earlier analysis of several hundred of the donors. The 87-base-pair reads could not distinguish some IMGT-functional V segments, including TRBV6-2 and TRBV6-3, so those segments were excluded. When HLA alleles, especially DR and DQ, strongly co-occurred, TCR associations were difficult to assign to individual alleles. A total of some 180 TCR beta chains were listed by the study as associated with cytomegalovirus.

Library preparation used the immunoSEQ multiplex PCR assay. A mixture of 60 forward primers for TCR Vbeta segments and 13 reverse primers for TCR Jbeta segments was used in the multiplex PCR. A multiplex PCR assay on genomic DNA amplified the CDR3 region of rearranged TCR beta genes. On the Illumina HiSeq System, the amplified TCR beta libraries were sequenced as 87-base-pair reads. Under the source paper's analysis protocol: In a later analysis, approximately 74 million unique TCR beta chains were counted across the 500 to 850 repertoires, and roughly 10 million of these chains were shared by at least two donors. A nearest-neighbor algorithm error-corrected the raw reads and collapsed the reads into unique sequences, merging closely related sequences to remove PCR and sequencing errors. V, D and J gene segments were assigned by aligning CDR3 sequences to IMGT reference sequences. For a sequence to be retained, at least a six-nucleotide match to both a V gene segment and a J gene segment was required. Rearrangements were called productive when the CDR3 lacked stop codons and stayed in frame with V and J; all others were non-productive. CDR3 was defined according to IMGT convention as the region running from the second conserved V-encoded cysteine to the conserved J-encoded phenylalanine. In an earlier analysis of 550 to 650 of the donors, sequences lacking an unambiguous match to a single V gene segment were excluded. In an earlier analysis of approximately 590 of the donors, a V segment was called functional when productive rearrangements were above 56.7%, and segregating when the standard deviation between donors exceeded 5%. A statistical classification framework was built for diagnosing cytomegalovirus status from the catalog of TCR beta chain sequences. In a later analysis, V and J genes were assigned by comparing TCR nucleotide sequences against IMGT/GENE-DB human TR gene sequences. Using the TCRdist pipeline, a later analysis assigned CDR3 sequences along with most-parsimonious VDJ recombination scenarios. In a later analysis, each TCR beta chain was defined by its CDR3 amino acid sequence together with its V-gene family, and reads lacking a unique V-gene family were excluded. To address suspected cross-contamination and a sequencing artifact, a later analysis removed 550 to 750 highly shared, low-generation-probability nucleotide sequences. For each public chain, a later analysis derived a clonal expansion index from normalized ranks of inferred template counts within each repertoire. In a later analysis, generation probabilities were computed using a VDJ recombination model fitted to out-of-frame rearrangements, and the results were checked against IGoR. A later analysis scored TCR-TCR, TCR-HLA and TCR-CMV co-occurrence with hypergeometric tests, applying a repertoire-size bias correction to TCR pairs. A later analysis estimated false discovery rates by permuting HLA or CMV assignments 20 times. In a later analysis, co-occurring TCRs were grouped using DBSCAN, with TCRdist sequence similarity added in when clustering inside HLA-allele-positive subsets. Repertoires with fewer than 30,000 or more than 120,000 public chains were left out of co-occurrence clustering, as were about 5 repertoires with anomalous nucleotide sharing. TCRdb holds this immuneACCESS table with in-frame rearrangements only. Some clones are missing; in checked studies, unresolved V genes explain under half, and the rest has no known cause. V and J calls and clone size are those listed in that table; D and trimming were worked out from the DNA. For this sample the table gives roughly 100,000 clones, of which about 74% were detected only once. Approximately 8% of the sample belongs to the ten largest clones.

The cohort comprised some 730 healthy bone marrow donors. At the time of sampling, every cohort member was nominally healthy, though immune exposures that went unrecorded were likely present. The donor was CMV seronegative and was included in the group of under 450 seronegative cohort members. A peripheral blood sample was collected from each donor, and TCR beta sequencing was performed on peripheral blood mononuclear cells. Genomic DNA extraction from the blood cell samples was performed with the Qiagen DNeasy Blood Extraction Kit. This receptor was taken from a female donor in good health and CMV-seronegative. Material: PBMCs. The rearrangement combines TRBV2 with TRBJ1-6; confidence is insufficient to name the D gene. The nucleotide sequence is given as TGTGCCAGCAGTTATTTCAGCGGAAGTAATTCACCCCTCCACTTT. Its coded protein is CASSYFSGSNSPLHF.